A single sample is the source of the 25 T cell receptor beta chains below, sequenced in a study of cytomegalovirus exposure and HLA in healthy donors. PCR involved 60 Vbeta and 13 Jbeta primers. This table comes from immunoSEQ multiplex PCR, and its TCRdb copy is limited to in-frame clones, with some not included. Found here are some 100,000 clones, roughly three quarters of them singletons; the top ten hold around 3%. Sequenced: PBMCs. The receptors here all came from a male donor in good health and CMV-seropositive.

The gene calls are TRBV5-1 and TRBJ2-5; 8 positions agree with TRBD1. The CDR3 totals 13 residues. Germline CDR1 is SGHRS and CDR2 is YFSETQ. The ends lost 4 bases at V and 4 bases at J; junction bases unmatched: 3. The CDR3 spells CASSGQGAETQYF. The CDR3 DNA is TGCGCCAGCAGCGGCCAGGGGGCAGAGACCCAGTACTTC.

The CDR3 protein is CASSLNSDEYF. Here the CDR3 DNA reads TGTGCCAGCAGCTTAAATAGCGACGAGTACTTC. The chain combines TRBV7-2 with TRBJ2-7; D perhaps matches TRBD2 (5 bases). Germline V lookup: CDR1 SGHTA, CDR2 FQGNSA. V was pared by 2 bases and J by 11 bases, with 10 bases between. This CDR3 region has 11 residues.

This chain connects TRBV4-1 to TRBJ2-5, with 11 bases aligning to TRBD2. CDR3 length equals 16 residues. Germline V CDR1 and CDR2: MGHRA, YSYEKL. With 0 bases clipped from V and 6 bases from J, the junction kept 6 bases outside the gene matches. CDR3 bases: TGCGCCAGCAGCCAAGATACTAGCGGGGGACTAAAGACCCAGTACTTC. It specifies CASSQDTSGGLKTQYF.

The chain employs TRBV4-1 and TRBJ1-1; D is unresolved. V was cut by 1 base and J by 0 bases, with 9 bases left in between. In germline, CDR1 is MGHRA, CDR2 YSYEKL. The length of the CDR3 is 15 residues. The CDR3 here is CASSQGALMNTEAFF. The CDR3 nucleotides read TGCGCCAGCAGCCAAGGAGCTCTGATGAACACTGAAGCTTTCTTT.

This clone turned up a few times. The V and J genes are TRBV7-9 and TRBJ2-2; a weak D match, TRBD1 (6 bases). With 7 bases removed from V and 5 bases from J, the gap between germline ends came to 17 bases. This CDR3 spans 15 amino acids. Germline values: CDR1 SEHNR, CDR2 FQNEAQ (reference sequence). Here the CDR3 reads CASTTGYEETGELFF. The CDR3, as DNA: TGTGCCAGCACCACAGGGTACGAGGAAACCGGGGAGCTGTTTTTT.

The CDR3 is CATMTPQSSYNEQFF. DNA of the CDR3: TGTGCCACAATGACACCACAGAGCTCCTACAATGAGCAGTTCTTC. This chain links TRBV27 with TRBJ2-1, with D hard to call. Trimming took 10 bases from V and 0 from J, leaving 16 bases between them. Germline V gene lookup returns CDR1 MNHEY and CDR2 SMNVEV (reference sequence). The CDR3 runs 15 residues.

This chain uses TRBV30 with TRBJ1-4, with D perhaps matching TRBD1 (6 bases). CDR3 length equals 13 residues. The germline CDR1 and CDR2 sequences are GTSNPN and SVGIG (reference sequence). Trimming removed 2 bases at V and 5 bases at J, with 9 bases between. CDR3 sequence (DNA): TGTGCCTGGAGTAGGGGGGGAAATGAAAAACTGTTTTTT. Amino acids: CAWSRGGNEKLFF.

This chain joins TRBV9 and TRBJ2-7; D is possibly TRBD1 (6 bases). V lost 2 bases, J lost 3 bases, and 12 bases lay in between. This CDR3 has 14 residues. Per germline, CDR1 SGDLS and CDR2 YYNGEE. The CDR3 bases are TGTGCCAGCAGCGTGACAGGAGGTTACTACGAGCAGTACTTC. It encodes CASSVTGGYYEQYF. The full variable domain, with the rest looked up from reference TRBV9 and TRBJ2-7, is DSGVTQTPKHLITATGQRVTLRCSPRSGDLSVYWYQQSLDQGLQFLIQYYNGEERAKGNILERFSAQQFPDLHSELNLSSLELGDSALYFCASSVTGGYYEQYFGPGTRLTVT.

The rearrangement uses TRBV5-1 and TRBJ2-7, with 7 bases that match TRBD2. The germline gives CDR1 SGHRS, CDR2 YFSETQ. The CDR3 is made up of 18 amino acids. Trimming took 1 base from V and 4 from J; bases not matched to a gene: 17. The CDR3 bases are TGCGCCAGCAGCTTGCGAACGTACGGGGGGACCCTGGGGTACGAGCAGTACTTC. It is translated as CASSLRTYGGTLGYEQYF.

This chain links TRBV9 with TRBJ1-6, with 10 bases that match TRBD1. The CDR3 has 15 residues. The junction had 7 bases not matched to a gene; V was cut back by 4 bases and J by 9 bases. Germline V gives CDR1 SGDLS, CDR2 YYNGEE. In nucleotides, the CDR3 is TGTGCCAGCAGCTACGAGACAGGGGGCGTTTCACCCCTCCACTTT. Residues: CASSYETGGVSPLHF.

The gene calls are TRBV4-2 and TRBJ1-2, with a tentative D call TRBD1 (6 bases). Deletions cut 1 base from V and 4 bases from J, with 13 bases between. Germline V gene data show CDR1 as LGHNA and CDR2 as YNFKEQ. This CDR3 contains 15 residues. CDR3 DNA sequence: TGTGCCAGCAGCCAAGCGATGCAGGGGATCTATGGCTACACCTTC. Its translation: CASSQAMQGIYGYTF.

This sequence joins TRBV5-1 and TRBJ2-7; D might be TRBD1 (5 bases). CDR1 and CDR2 (germline): SGHRS, YFSETQ. V was trimmed by 1 base and J by 4 bases, leaving 12 bases between them. The CDR3 runs 14 residues. DNA for the CDR3: TGCGCCAGCAGCTTGAATTTAGGGGTTTACGAGCAGTACTTC. Translated, it gives CASSLNLGVYEQYF.

J is TRBJ1-5 and V is TRBV10-3, with D hard to call. With 10 bases removed from V and 3 bases from J, the gap between germline ends came to 16 bases. Germline V gives CDR1 ENHRY, CDR2 SYGVKD. The CDR3 sequence is 14 residues long. The CDR3 region is CATRGSTDNQPQHF. The CDR3, as DNA: TGTGCCACCAGAGGTAGTACAGACAATCAGCCCCAGCATTTT.

The rearrangement links TRBV5-6 to TRBJ2-7; 8 nucleotides align to TRBD2. Germline CDR1 reads SGHDT; CDR2 reads YYEEEE. V lost 6 bases and J lost 1; bases outside the gene matches: 9. CDR3 length: 15 residues. Here the CDR3 reads CASTLLGGGSYEQYF. The CDR3 DNA follows: TGTGCCAGCACTCTGCTCGGCGGGGGGTCCTACGAGCAGTACTTC.

The chain links TRBV30 to TRBJ2-2, with D maybe TRBD2 (5 bases). Trimming took off 6 bases at V and 1 base at J, with 15 bases between the two ends. Germline-derived CDR1 and CDR2 are GTSNPN and SVGIG (reference sequence). There are 15 residues in the CDR3. This chain's CDR3 is CACSGLPKNTGELFF. The CDR3 DNA is TGTGCCTGTTCAGGACTGCCCAAGAACACCGGGGAGCTGTTTTTT.

This clone occurred once. The genes are TRBV5-1 and TRBJ1-1; D call uncertain. The V and J ends lost 0 bases and 0 bases respectively, with 9 bases between them. CDR1 and CDR2 (germline): SGHRS, YFSETQ. The CDR3 covers 15 residues. The CDR3 coding sequence is TGCGCCAGCAGCTTGGCGTCAGGAATGAACACTGAAGCTTTCTTT. The encoded protein is CASSLASGMNTEAFF.

J is TRBJ1-5 and V is TRBV30; 7 bases agree with TRBD1. CDR1 and CDR2 from the germline V gene are GTSNPN and SVGIG (reference sequence). The CDR3 contains 15 residues. V shed 1 base, J shed 7 bases, and the junction held 10 bases outside the gene matches. The CDR3 coding sequence is TGTGCCTGGAGTGAGCAACAGGGGTATAAACAGCCCCAGCATTTT. This sequence encodes CAWSEQQGYKQPQHF.

The rearrangement joins TRBV9 to TRBJ2-5; TRBD1 matches at 7 bases. The CDR3 is 15 residues long. V lost 4 bases to trimming and J lost 3 bases; unmatched junction nucleotides: 9. From germline, CDR1 is SGDLS and CDR2 YYNGEE. CDR3 DNA sequence: TGTGCCAGCAGCCTTGGGACAGTCCAGAAAGAGACCCAGTACTTC. Translating it yields CASSLGTVQKETQYF.

This sequence joins TRBV19 and TRBJ1-1; D is unresolved. The CDR3 extends over 14 amino acids. Germline V gives CDR1 LNHDA, CDR2 SQIVND (reference sequence). V gave up 2 bases and J gave up 0 bases, with 7 bases separating them. The CDR3 DNA is TGTGCCAGTAGTATAACTTATATGAACACTGAAGCTTTCTTT. Its protein is CASSITYMNTEAFF.

The rearrangement uses TRBV4-1 and TRBJ2-3; the match to TRBD2 covers 7 bases. The CDR3 length is 15 residues. V shed 0 bases and J 3 bases; nucleotides not matched to a gene: 3. In germline, CDR1 is MGHRA, CDR2 YSYEKL. The CDR3 spells CASSQEPSGTDTQYF. Written as DNA, the CDR3 is TGCGCCAGCAGCCAAGAGCCTAGCGGAACAGATACGCAGTATTTT.

The chain combines TRBV6-5 with TRBJ1-6; TRBD1 might be the D (5 bases). V was shortened by 0 bases and J by 9 bases, with 9 bases between the two germline ends. CDR1 MNHEY and CDR2 SVGAGI come from the germline V gene. The CDR3 sequence is 14 residues long. The CDR3 DNA reads as TGTGCCAGCAGTTACTCGGCAGGGCTTTCACCCCTCCACTTT. Translation gives CASSYSAGLSPLHF.

This clone was recorded only once. This chain connects TRBV7-2 to TRBJ2-2; D gene uncertain. From germline, CDR1 is SGHTA and CDR2 FQGNSA. The CDR3 totals 16 residues. V lost 5 bases, J lost 1 base, and 14 bases lay in between. CDR3 in amino acids: CASSRTGVMNTGELFF. DNA for the CDR3: TGTGCCAGCAGCCGAACCGGAGTTATGAACACCGGGGAGCTGTTTTTT.

The J gene is TRBJ1-1, the V gene TRBV9, with TRBD1 matching over 8 bases. The CDR3 is made up of 15 amino acids. Germline-derived CDR1 and CDR2 are SGDLS and YYNGEE. V trimming: 4 bases; J trimming: 7 bases; junction bases outside the gene matches: 12. The CDR3 bases are TGTGCCAGCAGCTCCAGGACAGGGCTGGATGGTGAAGCTTTCTTT. Its protein is CASSSRTGLDGEAFF.

This clone was found a few times. The chain's CDR3 is CASSQPGQETLTYEQYF. CDR3 DNA: TGCGCCAGCAGCCAACCCGGACAGGAAACCCTAACCTACGAGCAGTACTTC. The V call is TRBV5-1, the J call TRBJ2-7; 7 positions match TRBD1. In germline, CDR1 is SGHRS, CDR2 YFSETQ. CDR3 length: 17 residues. Trimming at V came to 4 bases and at J to 2 bases, leaving 15 bases not matched to a gene.

As concerns this clone: The sample holds other DNA sequences that translate to the same CDR3. This rearrangement joins TRBV9 to TRBJ1-4, with D perhaps matching TRBD1 (5 bases). The ends were cut back, 2 bases at V and 0 bases at J, with 8 bases in the middle. The CDR3 is 15 residues long. Germline CDR1 and CDR2: SGDLS and YYNGEE. The CDR3 coding sequence is TGTGCCAGCAGCGTTGGGGGGGCAACTAATGAAAAACTGTTTTTT. It encodes CASSVGGATNEKLFF.